The rows below give T cell receptor beta chains drawn from one sample of a study of T cells after yellow fever vaccination. TCRdb re-called the 5' RACE reads with MiXCR, one entry per CDR3 protein. The table lists 340,000 or so distinct CDR3 sequences, 9.5% to 15% of them singletons. This material consisted of CD4+ T cells sorted from PBMCs, taken 15 days after the yellow fever booster vaccination. The source of these receptors is a man between 18 and 35 years old who received the YFV17D yellow fever vaccine. CDR3s include the opening cysteine and the closing phenylalanine or tryptophan. D genes are given only for firm matches. A row's size may be missing; if present it is once, few, many or a size class.

>TRBV5-1|many|NA|TRBJ2-1
CASSYPTNYNEQFF
TGCGCCAGCAGCTACCCGACTAACTACAATGAGCAGTTCTTC
>TRBV6-2/TRBV6-3|NA|NA|TRBJ1-1
CATHFLVGTEAFF
TGTGCCACCCACTTTCTGGTCGGCACTGAAGCTTTCTTT
>TRBV20-1|few|NA|TRBJ2-3
CSARVARGGATDTQYF
TGCAGTGCTAGAGTCGCTCGTGGGGGGGCAACAGATACGCAGTATTTT
>TRBV10-2|NA|NA|TRBJ2-3
CASIRARGDTQYF
TGCGCCAGCATCCGAGCACGGGGAGATACGCAGTATTTT
>TRBV4-1|few|NA|TRBJ1-2
CASSQAQGLYGYTF
TGCGCCAGCAGCCAAGCCCAGGGGCTCTATGGCTACACCTTC
>TRBV29-1|few|TRBD1|TRBJ1-1
CSAKARQGGNTEAFF
TGCAGCGCAAAAGCAAGACAGGGGGGGAACACTGAAGCTTTCTTT
>TRBV5-4|NA|NA|TRBJ2-7
CASSPRKGTTYEQYF
TGTGCCAGCAGCCCCCGTAAGGGGACCACCTACGAGCAGTACTTC
>TRBV12-3/TRBV12-4|NA|TRBD2|TRBJ2-3
CASSRTLAGGGQDTQYF
TGTGCCAGCAGCCGAACTCTAGCGGGGGGGGGCCAGGATACGCAGTATTTT
>TRBV7-2|many|TRBD2|TRBJ2-7
CASSSIRASGLYEQYF
TGTGCCAGCAGCTCCATTAGGGCTAGCGGTCTCTACGAGCAGTACTTC
>TRBV6-5|NA|NA|TRBJ2-7
CASSYSINQGYEQYF
TGTGCCAGCAGTTACTCGATTAATCAAGGGTACGAGCAGTACTTC
>TRBV7-9|NA|NA|TRBJ2-2
CASSIQETGELFF
TGTGCCAGCAGCATCCAAGAGACCGGGGAGCTGTTTTTT
>TRBV4-3|many|TRBD2|TRBJ2-3
CASSQDPVTSGVFTDTQYF
TGCGCCAGCAGCCAAGATCCCGTTACTAGCGGGGTTTTCACAGATACGCAGTATTTT
>TRBV7-9|NA|NA|TRBJ2-3
CASSPLQGRSTDTQYF
TGTGCCAGCAGCCCCCTACAGGGAAGAAGCACAGATACGCAGTATTTT
>TRBV5-1|many|NA|TRBJ1-1
CASSLDVMGDAEAFF
TGCGCCAGCAGCTTGGATGTGATGGGCGACGCTGAAGCTTTCTTT
>TRBV6-4|NA|NA|TRBJ2-3
CASSPASSNTQYF
TGTGCCAGCAGCCCCGCTTCTTCTAATACGCAGTATTTT
>TRBV11-1|NA|NA|TRBJ2-2
CASSSTKGVLTGELFF
TGTGCCAGCAGCTCGACGAAGGGGGTGTTAACCGGGGAGCTGTTTTTT
>TRBV3-1|few|NA|TRBJ1-2
CASSPLRGEGYTF
TGTGCCAGCAGCCCCCTTCGGGGGGAGGGCTACACCTTC
>TRBV28|NA|NA|TRBJ1-5
CASSQVLLGSQPQHF
TGTGCCAGTAGCCAGGTACTCTTGGGAAGCCAGCCCCAGCATTTT
>TRBV7-9|few|NA|TRBJ1-2
CASSLDVGYTF
TGTGCCAGCAGCTTAGATGTTGGCTACACCTTC
>TRBV5-5|many|NA|TRBJ2-2
CASSPAANTGELFF
TGTGCCAGCAGTCCGGCGGCGAACACCGGGGAGCTGTTTTTT
>TRBV15|few|NA|TRBJ1-5
CATSRGLQPQHF
TGTGCCACCAGCAGAGGACTTCAGCCCCAGCATTTT
>TRBV2|NA|NA|TRBJ1-4
CATSQASAVGEKLFF
TGTGCCACCAGCCAGGCCTCGGCGGTAGGTGAAAAACTGTTTTTT
>TRBV6-5|few|NA|TRBJ1-1
CASRSTGGPNTEAFF
TGTGCCAGCAGATCCACAGGAGGGCCGAACACTGAAGCTTTCTTT
>TRBV12-3/TRBV12-4|NA|NA|TRBJ2-3
CANGHVGITDTQYF
TGTGCTAATGGACATGTGGGGATCACAGATACGCAGTATTTT
>TRBV18|few|NA|TRBJ2-3
CASSPQRVPKPDTQYF
TGTGCCAGCTCACCACAACGGGTGCCTAAACCCGATACGCAGTATTTT
>TRBV4-3|NA|NA|TRBJ2-1
CASSLLTGSPNEQFF
TGCGCCAGCAGCCTCCTGACAGGTTCGCCTAATGAGCAGTTCTTC
>TRBV7-2|NA|TRBD1|TRBJ2-2
CASRTGVGELFF
TGTGCCAGCCGAACAGGGGTCGGGGAGCTGTTTTTT
>TRBV20-1|few|NA|TRBJ1-1
CSARQGRDTEAFF
TGCAGTGCTAGACAGGGGAGGGACACTGAAGCTTTCTTT
>TRBV27|NA|NA|TRBJ2-5
CASSRSQGSRETQYF
TGTGCCAGCAGTCGGTCCCAGGGATCGAGGGAGACCCAGTACTTC
>TRBV27|few|NA|TRBJ2-3
CASSFGRGRVADTQYF
TGTGCCAGCAGTTTTGGCAGGGGCCGGGTAGCAGATACGCAGTATTTT